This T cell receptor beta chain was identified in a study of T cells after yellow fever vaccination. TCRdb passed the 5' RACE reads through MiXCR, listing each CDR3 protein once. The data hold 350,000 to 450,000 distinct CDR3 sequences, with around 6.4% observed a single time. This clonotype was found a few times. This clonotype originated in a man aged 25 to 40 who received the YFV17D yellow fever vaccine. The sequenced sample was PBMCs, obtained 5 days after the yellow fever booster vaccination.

The CDR3 protein is CSVVPGTGLEQFF. DNA of the CDR3: TGCAGCGTTGTGCCGGGGACAGGGTTAGAGCAGTTCTTC. The chain has TRBV29-1 and TRBJ2-1, with TRBD1 identical over 9 bases. V was pared by 4 bases and J by 10 bases, with 8 bases of the junction left unmatched. Germline assignment: CDR1 SQVTM and CDR2 ANQGSEA. The CDR3 is 13 amino acids.